A selection of T cell receptor beta chains follows, all from one sample in a study of blood T cell repertoires in COVID-19. Only in-frame clones appear in the TCRdb table, and some are missing; sequencing was by immunoSEQ multiplex PCR. The table lists approximately 91,000 clones, 70% to 80% of them singletons. Sequencing was done on a sample of peripheral blood. The receptors were sampled from a man between 70 and 80 years old with acute or convalescent COVID-19. Each CDR3 is given with its conserved first and last residue. The order of the fields is clone size, V gene, J gene, D gene, CDR3 protein, CDR3 DNA. The D gene is left open where the match is weak. Rows may omit the clone size; those that give it use once, few, many or a size class.

size: .
V: TRBV5-6
J: TRBJ1-5
D: .
CDR3: CASSLALGVNQPQHF
DNA: TGTGCCAGCAGCTTGGCCCTGGGAGTCAATCAGCCCCAGCATTTT

size: .
V: TRBV6-5
J: TRBJ1-5
D: .
CDR3: CASSTRDTARPQHF
DNA: TGTGCCAGCAGTACCCGGGACACCGCCAGGCCCCAGCATTTT

size: .
V: TRBV5-6
J: TRBJ1-2
D: .
CDR3: CASSHVLTGNYGYTF
DNA: TGTGCCAGCAGCCACGTCCTCACAGGGAACTATGGCTACACCTTC

size: once
V: TRBV18
J: TRBJ1-4
D: TRBD1
CDR3: CASSGDRNSEKLFF
DNA: TGTGCCAGCTCAGGGGACAGAAATTCGGAAAAACTGTTTTTT

size: .
V: TRBV4-1
J: TRBJ1-2
D: .
CDR3: CASSQAGGAGLQLFYGYTF
DNA: TGCGCCAGCAGCCAAGCGGGGGGCGCAGGGCTCCAGCTTTTCTATGGCTACACCTTC

size: .
V: TRBV25-1
J: TRBJ2-3
D: TRBD2
CDR3: CASSDPGLAGAADTQYF
DNA: TGTGCCAGCAGTGATCCCGGACTAGCGGGAGCCGCAGATACGCAGTATTTT

size: .
V: TRBV28
J: TRBJ2-1
D: .
CDR3: CASQTLAREQFF
DNA: TGTGCCAGTCAGACACTAGCCCGAGAGCAGTTCTTC

size: .
V: TRBV27
J: TRBJ2-7
D: .
CDR3: CASSLSFRVSEQYF
DNA: TGTGCCAGCAGTTTATCGTTCAGGGTAAGCGAGCAGTACTTC

size: .
V: TRBV10-3
J: TRBJ1-1
D: TRBD1
CDR3: CAISTNPGTGNTEAFF
DNA: TGTGCCATCAGTACAAACCCCGGGACAGGGAACACTGAAGCTTTCTTT

size: .
V: TRBV19
J: TRBJ1-1
D: TRBD1
CDR3: CASIPGTGNTEAFF
DNA: TGTGCCAGTATCCCGGGGACAGGGAACACTGAAGCTTTCTTT

size: few
V: TRBV9
J: TRBJ2-3
D: TRBD1
CDR3: CASSVAGTGVWTQYF
DNA: TGTGCCAGCAGCGTAGCCGGGACAGGGGTCTGGACGCAGTATTTT

size: once
V: TRBV7-2
J: TRBJ2-5
D: .
CDR3: CASSLSSGRETQYF
DNA: TGTGCCAGCAGCTTAAGTTCCGGGAGAGAGACCCAGTACTTC

size: once
V: TRBV28
J: TRBJ1-2
D: TRBD1
CDR3: CATPREQGADGYTF
DNA: TGTGCCACGCCTCGTGAACAGGGGGCGGATGGCTACACCTTC

size: .
V: TRBV19
J: TRBJ2-4
D: TRBD1
CDR3: CASRMGAGGTKTKNIQYF
DNA: TGTGCCAGTAGAATGGGGGCAGGGGGCACTAAAACCAAAAACATTCAGTACTTC

size: .
V: TRBV2
J: TRBJ1-4
D: .
CDR3: CASSAGTQNEKLFF
DNA: TGTGCCAGCAGTGCCGGGACACAGAATGAAAAACTGTTTTTT

size: .
V: TRBV4-1
J: TRBJ2-5
D: TRBD2
CDR3: CASSQDGAGAQETQYF
DNA: TGCGCCAGCAGCCAAGATGGAGCGGGAGCCCAAGAGACCCAGTACTTC

size: .
V: TRBV24-1
J: TRBJ1-2
D: .
CDR3: CATSDYGKEHGYTF
DNA: TGTGCCACCAGTGATTATGGAAAGGAGCATGGCTACACCTTC

size: .
V: TRBV4-1
J: TRBJ2-7
D: TRBD2
CDR3: CASSQGSGTSGSYEQYF
DNA: TGCGCCAGCAGCCAAGGTAGTGGGACTAGCGGTTCCTACGAGCAGTACTTC

size: .
V: TRBV20-1
J: TRBJ2-5
D: .
CDR3: CSARAGETQYF
DNA: TGCAGTGCTAGAGCGGGAGAGACCCAGTACTTC

size: .
V: TRBV27
J: TRBJ2-7
D: TRBD1
CDR3: CASRAGTGSSYEQYF
DNA: TGTGCCAGCCGGGCCGGGACAGGGTCCTCCTACGAGCAGTACTTC

size: .
V: TRBV5-6
J: TRBJ2-2
D: .
CDR3: CASSPPGRVWAGELFF
DNA: TGTGCCAGCAGCCCCCCGGGCAGGGTGTGGGCCGGGGAGCTGTTTTTT

size: .
V: TRBV3-1/TRBV3-2
J: TRBJ2-1
D: .
CDR3: CASSQVIGVGDEQFF
DNA: TGTGCCAGCAGCCAAGTAATCGGGGTAGGCGATGAGCAGTTCTTC

size: .
V: TRBV5-1
J: TRBJ2-3
D: .
CDR3: CASSLEWQGPSTDTQYF
DNA: TGCGCCAGCAGCTTGGAGTGGCAGGGGCCTAGCACAGATACGCAGTATTTT

size: .
V: TRBV10-3
J: TRBJ2-3
D: TRBD1
CDR3: CAIGTASSTDTQYF
DNA: TGTGCCATCGGGACAGCCTCTAGCACAGATACGCAGTATTTT

size: .
V: TRBV11-2
J: TRBJ1-1
D: .
CDR3: CASSLTERGTEAFF
DNA: TGTGCCAGCAGCTTAACGGAGCGTGGCACTGAAGCTTTCTTT

size: .
V: TRBV3-1/TRBV3-2
J: TRBJ2-1
D: .
CDR3: CASSRGEIYNEQFF
DNA: TGTGCCAGCAGCCGGGGGGAGATCTACAATGAGCAGTTCTTC